The 22 T cell receptor beta chains below come from one sample, sequenced in a study of T cell responses to AZD1222 COVID-19 vaccine. Measured with immunoSEQ multiplex PCR; TCRdb has only the in-frame clones, and not every one. The sample shows roughly 180,000 clones, 90% to 95% of them seen only once. This sample comprised peripheral blood, obtained on day 0 of AZD1222 vaccination. These receptors all come from an adult in good health.

The chain joins TRBV20-1 to TRBJ2-7; D not certain. CDR1 and CDR2 from the germline V gene are DFQATT and SNEGSKA (reference sequence). CDR3 length: 11 residues. Trimming took 2 bases from V and 3 from J, leaving 5 bases between them. CDR3: CSARSGYEQYF. CDR3 bases: TGCAGTGCTAGATCGGGCTACGAGCAGTACTTC.

V gene TRBV5-1 combines with J gene TRBJ2-7; D possibly uses TRBD1 or TRBD2 (5 bases each). Trimming left V 3 bases short and J 3 bases short, with 13 bases between. Germline V gives CDR1 SGHRS, CDR2 YFSETQ. The CDR3 spans 14 residues. The CDR3 DNA reads TGCGCCAGCAGCTCTCGGGGCCCCCACTACGAGCAGTACTTC. The encoded protein is CASSSRGPHYEQYF.

The chain recombines TRBV6-5 with TRBJ2-7; D remains unclear. The CDR3 is 10 residues long. Per germline, CDR1 MNHEY and CDR2 SVGAGI. The germline V and J ends were trimmed by 6 bases and 3 bases, with 3 bases remaining between them. The CDR3 nucleotides read TGTGCCAGCAGAGACTACGAGCAGTACTTC. This sequence encodes CASRDYEQYF.

The chain is built from TRBV5-6 and TRBJ2-3; D is ambiguous. The germline gives CDR1 SGHDT, CDR2 YYEEEE. Trimming took 4 bases from V and 0 from J, leaving 9 bases between them. The CDR3 runs 14 residues. The CDR3 loop reads CASSPISSTDTQYF. CDR3 in DNA: TGTGCCAGCAGCCCTATATCTAGCACAGATACGCAGTATTTT.

This sequence joins TRBV24-1 and TRBJ2-2; D call uncertain. Per the germline V gene, CDR1 is KGHDR and CDR2 is SFDVKD. V lost 3 bases, J lost 1 base, and 8 bases lay in between. The CDR3 is 15 amino acids. DNA for the CDR3: TGTGCCACCAGTGATACCCACAGGAACACCGGGGAGCTGTTTTTT. Amino acids: CATSDTHRNTGELFF.

This sequence joins TRBV7-2 and TRBJ1-1, with D unclear. Germline assignment: CDR1 SGHTA and CDR2 FQGNSA. Trimming shortened V by 2 bases and J by 3 bases, and 7 bases separated the two germline ends. This CDR3 region has 13 residues. CDR3 sequence: CASSLNGHTEAFF. CDR3 coding DNA: TGTGCCAGCAGCTTAAACGGGCACACTGAAGCTTTCTTT.

The J gene is TRBJ2-2, the V gene TRBV24-1; possibly TRBD2 for D (5 bases). The length of the CDR3 is 18 residues. The ends were cut back, 3 bases at V and 0 bases at J, with 16 bases in the middle. Looked up from germline, CDR1 is KGHDR and CDR2 is SFDVKD. Here the CDR3 reads CATSDPSPAETNTGELFF. The DNA for the CDR3 is TGTGCCACCAGTGATCCTTCCCCAGCGGAGACGAACACCGGGGAGCTGTTTTTT.

This chain links TRBV11-2 with TRBJ2-7; D remains unclear. The CDR3 length is 15 residues. V dropped 1 base and J dropped 3 bases, with 13 bases sitting between them. The germline V gene has CDR1 SGHAT and CDR2 FQNNGV. CDR3 region: CASSLAAGRGYEQYF. The DNA for the CDR3 is TGTGCCAGCAGCTTAGCGGCAGGAAGAGGCTACGAGCAGTACTTC.

The chain has TRBV14 and TRBJ2-2; TRBD2 might be the D (6 bases). V lost 5 bases and J lost 1, with 14 bases in between. This CDR3 comprises 16 residues. The V gene's germline CDR1 is SGHDN and CDR2 FVKESK. The CDR3 coding sequence is TGTGCCAGCAGCTTGCTCGGGGGAGTGAACACCGGGGAGCTGTTTTTT. It specifies CASSLLGGVNTGELFF.

The chain recombines TRBV11-3 with TRBJ2-7, with a possible D match to TRBD1 (6 bases). There are 15 residues in the CDR3. Germline-derived CDR1 and CDR2 are SGHNT and YENEEA. V lost 5 bases, J lost 2 bases, and 16 bases lay in between. The DNA for the CDR3 is TGTGCCAGCAGCCCACAGGGCAGGGGACCCTACGAGCAGTACTTC. Translating it yields CASSPQGRGPYEQYF. The full variable domain, completed using reference TRBV11-3 and TRBJ2-7, is EAGVVQSPRYKIIEKKQPVAFWCNPISGHNTLYWYLQNLGQGPELLIRYENEEAVDDSQLPKDRFSAERLKGVDSTLKIQPAELGDSAVYLCASSPQGRGPYEQYFGPGTRLTVT.

This sequence joins TRBV5-1 and TRBJ1-4, with 9 bases fitting TRBD1. V lost 3 bases, J lost 2 bases, and 11 bases stayed unmatched. The CDR3 covers 18 residues. Germline loops: CDR1 SGHRS, CDR2 YFSETQ. The CDR3 sequence: CASSSGLGTGTTNEKLFF. CDR3 DNA: TGCGCCAGCAGCTCTGGCCTTGGGACAGGGACCACTAATGAAAAACTGTTTTTT.

The chain couples TRBV6-5 to TRBJ2-1; the D is unclear. Trimming removed 2 bases from V and 9 bases from J, with 17 bases in between. Germline CDR1 and CDR2: MNHEY and SVGAGI. The CDR3 is made up of 15 amino acids. In DNA form, the CDR3 reads TGTGCCAGCAGTTACCTGGGAAGCGAGGTGGGTGAGCAGTTCTTC. Protein product: CASSYLGSEVGEQFF.

This chain joins TRBV7-2 and TRBJ2-7, with 7 bases fitting TRBD1. V shed 4 bases and J 0 bases; nucleotides not matched to a gene: 6. Germline-derived CDR1 and CDR2 are SGHTA and FQGNSA. The CDR3 has 15 amino acids. The CDR3 nucleotides read TGTGCCAGCAGCTCCGGGACAGCGAGCTCCTACGAGCAGTACTTC. Translated, it gives CASSSGTASSYEQYF.

The sample holds one count of this clone. The chain has TRBV21-1 and TRBJ1-5. TRBV21-1 constitutes a pseudogene. This CDR3 region has 16 residues. CDR3 nucleotides: TGTGCCAGCAGCAAACCGGGTCACGCCCAAGGTCAGCCCCAGCATTTT. Translation: CASSKPGHAQGQPQHF.

The chain joins TRBV30 to TRBJ1-1; 8 bases line up with TRBD1. CDR1 GTSNPN and CDR2 SVGIG come from the germline V gene (reference sequence). The junction had 8 bases not matched to a gene; V was cut back by 2 bases and J by 6 bases. The CDR3 runs 14 residues. This CDR3 is CAWSPRDRKAEAFF. The CDR3 nucleotides are TGTGCCTGGAGTCCCCGGGACAGGAAGGCTGAAGCTTTCTTT.

J is TRBJ2-2 and V is TRBV19; D might be TRBD2 (6 bases). CDR3 length equals 14 residues. V dropped 3 bases and J dropped 4 bases, with 9 bases sitting between them. Germline V gives CDR1 LNHDA, CDR2 SQIVND (reference sequence). CDR3 residues: CASSIGEVTGELFF. The CDR3 DNA follows: TGTGCCAGTAGTATCGGGGAGGTCACCGGGGAGCTGTTTTTT.

The chain has TRBV6-1 and TRBJ1-1, with 7 bases matching TRBD1. The junction had 6 bases not matched to a gene; V was cut back by 3 bases and J by 14 bases. Germline V CDR1 and CDR2: MNHNS, SASEGT. The CDR3 runs 11 residues. DNA for the CDR3: TGTGCCAGCAGTGATTGGACAGGTTGCTTCTTT. It is translated as CASSDWTGCFF.

V and J are TRBV28 and TRBJ1-2; no definite D call. The CDR3 sequence is 11 residues long. Trimming removed 7 bases at V and 2 bases at J, with 5 bases between. The V gene's germline CDR1 is MDHEN and CDR2 SYDVKM. The CDR3 is CASTFNYGYTF. In nucleotides, the CDR3 is TGTGCCAGCACCTTCAACTATGGCTACACCTTC.

This clone was seen once. The CDR3 protein is CASRDSRYGYTF. DNA of the CDR3: TGCGCCAGCAGAGACAGCCGCTATGGCTACACCTTC. This chain joins TRBV10-1 and TRBJ1-2; TRBD1 might be the D (5 bases). V gave up 6 bases and J gave up 4 bases, with 9 bases separating them. The germline V gene has CDR1 WNHNN and CDR2 SYGVQD (reference sequence). CDR3 length: 12 amino acids.

The chain has TRBV11-2 and TRBJ2-7, with 9 bases fitting TRBD1. The V and J ends lost 5 bases and 2 bases, in that order; junction bases with no gene match: 1. Germline-derived CDR1 and CDR2 are SGHAT and FQNNGV. CDR3 size: 13 residues. The CDR3 DNA is TGTGCCAGCAGCCGGACAGGGGCCTACGAGCAGTACTTC. Translated, it gives CASSRTGAYEQYF.

The chain combines TRBV19 with TRBJ1-3; unclear D gene. Deletions cut 3 bases from V and 4 bases from J, with 13 bases between. The CDR3 spans 15 residues. Germline CDR1 is LNHDA and CDR2 is SQIVND (reference sequence). In nucleotides, the CDR3 is TGTGCCAGTAGTATCAACTCCGGCGAGGGAAACACCATATATTTT. Translation gives CASSINSGEGNTIYF.

This clone was seen just once. Here the CDR3 reads CASSPGLAGETQYF. Written as DNA, the CDR3 is TGTGCCAGCAGTCCCGGACTAGCGGGAGAGACCCAGTACTTC. The chain is built from TRBV6-5 and TRBJ2-5; 11 nucleotides line up with TRBD2. The CDR3 extends over 14 amino acids. The V segment lost 5 bases and the J segment 4 bases; nucleotides outside the gene matches: 3. Germline V gives CDR1 MNHEY, CDR2 SVGAGI.